This entry describes one T cell receptor beta chain. As yet, its antigen is unknown. With 5 bases clipped from V and 5 bases from J, the junction kept 7 bases outside the gene matches. Germline V gene lookup returns CDR1 SEHNR and CDR2 FQNEAQ (reference sequence). The CDR3 runs 15 residues. These data are taken from a study of shared clonotypes between healthy human individuals. General study results and limits: Estimated richness was generally greater in naive than memory subsets.

An approximately 220 ng quantity of DNA, roughly 30,000 T cell genomes, went into the sorted-subset replicate PCRs. Produced via immunoSEQ multiplex PCR; TCRdb's table is partial and in-frame only. The repertoire includes 2.3 million or so clones, about 92% of them detected once, and 0.39% sits in the top ten. The chain has TRBV7-9 and TRBJ1-5; 9 bases fit TRBD1. The sequence derives from a man between 18 and 29 years old in good health. Some clones in this sample may be carry-over from other donors' samples. The specimen sequenced was naive CD4+ T cells from PBMCs. Sample subset: CD45RA+ positively selected. The DNA for the CDR3 is TGTGCCAGCAGCCTACAGGGGGCTTTGGATCAGCCCCAGCATTTT. Protein sequence: CASSLQGALDQPQHF.